Given below is one T cell receptor (beta chain) in context. No cognate antigen has been identified for it. An end of the junction does not agree with germline; a read error may underlie this. The CDR3 numbers 15 residues from cysteine through phenylalanine. The sequence is cut down to CDR3 DNA, 45 bases in frame from base 1. Reading the germline V gene gives CDR1 KGHSH and CDR2 LQKENI. This specimen comes from a study of cytomegalovirus exposure and HLA in healthy donors (dated by TCRdb to about 2017). Broadly, across the study: In an earlier analysis of several hundred of the donors, 250 to 350 Gb of sequence data and 117 million unique TCR beta sequences from about 190 million T cells were reported. An early release that covered approximately 600 HLA-typed donors contained 300 to 350 gigabases of sequencing data and tens of millions of unique TCR sequences. Of the roughly 420 genotyped donors, approximately 81% were placed in the genetic ancestry cluster associated with self-reported Caucasian donors. The study was designed to test whether signatures of past pathogen exposure could be identified by cataloging public T cell receptors. Using immunosequencing, the study profiled T cell repertoires from around 680 subjects and related those repertoires to cytomegalovirus serostatus. A separate validation cohort of roughly 110 different subjects was used in addition to the approximately 610-subject first cohort. To predict cytomegalovirus infection status, the study brought together high-throughput TCR immunosequencing, statistical association of individual TCRs with disease status, and machine learning. A later analysis re-examined previously published TCR beta repertoires from just over 650 donors and added high-resolution HLA genotyping to investigate patterns of TCR occurrence. Rather than using new phenotypic data, the later analysis identified candidate immune exposures from TCR beta sequences and from how often those sequences occurred across donors. An earlier analysis of around 540 of the donors applied high-throughput TCR beta sequencing to assess whether each TCR beta V gene segment acted as functional or pseudogenic. Donor age, sex, ethnicity and CMV serostatus were compiled alongside the repertoire data. Genome-wide SNP genotypes for about 65% of the roughly 670 donors were used in a later genetic analysis, which treated that subset as a discovery cohort. Every discovery cohort repertoire had been produced on one sequencing platform. HLA typing covered class I and class II loci at four-digit resolution. Typing coverage varied by locus: about 620-630 donors for A, B, C, DRB1 and DQB1; roughly 510 for DQA1; about 570 for DPA1; under 490 for DPB1. Because of strong linkage in the cohort, four or five DR-DQ haplotypes were treated as single units for association and clustering. Among approximately 370 genotyped donors of the cohort, an average of around 250,000 unique TCR beta nucleotide sequences was sequenced per donor, of which roughly 17% were non-productive. Study-level results and caveats: The study gave a list of 150 to 200 TCR beta chains associated with cytomegalovirus. In a later analysis, TCR association rates were found to vary across HLA loci, with the most associated TCRs seen for DRB1 alleles and the fewest for HLA-C alleles. Broadly in line with IMGT annotations, most TCR beta V segments showed up in productive rearrangements about 90% or about 30% of the time in an earlier analysis of about 500 of the donors. The classifier was reported to diagnose cytomegalovirus status with high specificity and sensitivity in both the original and validation cohorts. In a later genetic analysis, fewer N-insertions in productive TCRs were reported among donors in an Asian-associated ancestry cluster than the approximately 670-donor mean. A cluster of highly shared sequence variants was judged likely to represent a technical artifact of the sequencing pipeline. A later analysis found that HLA-associated TCR beta chains were more clonally expanded and had lower generation probabilities than equally common non-associated chains. A further reported finding was that TCR beta sequences accurately predicted the HLA-A and HLA-B alleles for most subjects in the first cohort. V-gene and J-gene trimming of TCR beta chains was associated with a missense DCLRE1C variant in a later genetic analysis, and the association was replicated in an independent cohort. Most TCR sequences were seen in very few donors, while some public TCRs were found in many individuals. In this cohort, only TCR beta chains were sequenced, and detectable features were limited by the absence of alpha or paired-chain data. Specific HLA alleles were associated with 15,000 to 20,000 TCR beta sequences at a false discovery rate of 0.05 in a later analysis. Sequencing depth was assumed to be roughly uniform across donors in the presence/absence analyses, though that assumption may not hold. The 87-base-pair reads could not distinguish some IMGT-functional V segments, including TRBV6-2 and TRBV6-3, so those segments were excluded. Because counts were too low, about 18 rarely observed V segments, including chromosome 9 orphons, were left out of the earlier analysis of some 640 of the donors. In a later analysis, several top co-occurrence clusters were reported to appear linked to parvovirus B19, influenza, CMV and Epstein-Barr virus. A later analysis found that most CMV-associated TCR beta chains appeared HLA-restricted, with HLA associations seemingly driven largely by CMV exposure. When HLA alleles, especially DR and DQ, strongly co-occurred, attributing TCR associations to individual alleles was difficult. A few of the identified cytomegalovirus-associated TCR beta chains were confirmed in vitro to be specific for cytomegalovirus antigens. Linkage disequilibrium might explain the correlated functional status among segregating V segments, but an unknown experimental factor could not be excluded. Because HLA typing was unavailable for some donors at each locus, only the typed subset was used in association tests. CMV serostatus was the only immune exposure information available for the cohort. It was suggested by the authors that the approach could potentially be generalized to other disease states and immunological phenotypes.

The cohort comprised fewer than 750 healthy bone marrow donors. Cohort members were all nominally healthy when sampled, although unrecorded immune exposures were likely present. The donor tested CMV seropositive and was one of the 289 seropositive cohort members. Every donor gave a peripheral blood sample, and the peripheral blood mononuclear cells from that sample were used for TCR beta sequencing. Genomic DNA extraction from the blood cell samples was performed with the Qiagen DNeasy Blood Extraction Kit. The library was made by the immunoSEQ multiplex PCR assay. A mixture of 60 forward primers for TCR Vbeta segments and 13 reverse primers for TCR Jbeta segments was used in the multiplex PCR. Amplification of the CDR3 region of rearranged TCR beta genes was performed with a multiplex PCR assay on genomic DNA. The Illumina HiSeq System was used to sequence the amplified TCR beta libraries as 87-base-pair reads. In the original analysis: In a later analysis, roughly 80 million unique TCR beta chains were counted across the roughly 700 repertoires, and approximately 11 million of these chains were shared by at least two donors. To remove PCR and sequencing errors, raw reads were error-corrected and collapsed into unique sequences using a nearest-neighbor algorithm that merged closely related sequences. CDR3 sequences were aligned to IMGT reference sequences to assign V, D and J gene segments. For a sequence to be retained, a match of at least six nucleotides was required to both a V gene segment and a J gene segment. A rearrangement counted as productive if the CDR3 had no stop codons and remained in frame with V and J, and every other rearrangement counted as non-productive. CDR3 was defined by IMGT convention, running from the second conserved V-encoded cysteine to the conserved J-encoded phenylalanine. The earlier analysis of around 640 of the donors excluded sequences that lacked an unambiguous match to a single V gene segment. An earlier analysis of several hundred of the donors classified V segments as functional when productive rearrangements were above 56.7% and as segregating when the standard deviation between donors was above 5%. A statistical classification framework was developed to diagnose cytomegalovirus status using the catalog of TCR beta chain sequences. A later analysis assigned V and J genes by comparing TCR nucleotide sequences with IMGT/GENE-DB human TR gene sequences. In a later analysis, CDR3 sequences and most-parsimonious VDJ recombination scenarios were assigned using the TCRdist pipeline. In a later analysis, each TCR beta chain was defined by its CDR3 amino acid sequence together with its V-gene family, and reads without a unique V-gene family were excluded. In a later analysis, fewer than 650 highly shared, low-generation-probability nucleotide sequences were removed to address suspected cross-contamination and a sequencing artifact. In a later analysis, a clonal expansion index for each public chain was calculated from normalized within-repertoire ranks of inferred template counts. Generation probabilities in a later analysis came from a VDJ recombination model fitted to out-of-frame rearrangements, and those results were checked against IGoR. A later analysis scored TCR-TCR, TCR-HLA and TCR-CMV co-occurrence with hypergeometric tests, applying a repertoire-size bias correction to TCR pairs. In a later analysis, false discovery rates were estimated by permuting HLA or CMV assignments 20 times. A later analysis grouped co-occurring TCRs with DBSCAN, adding TCRdist sequence similarity when clustering within HLA-allele-positive subsets. Co-occurrence clustering excluded repertoires with fewer than 30,000 or more than 120,000 public chains, plus five with anomalous nucleotide sharing. This immuneACCESS table, as held by TCRdb, lists in-frame sequences with V and J called but not all clones. Of the missing ones, under half trace to an unresolved V gene in checked studies; the others have no known cause. V, J and clone size derive from that table, while D and trimming were established from the DNA sequence. The sample table shows tens of thousands of clones, and roughly nine tenths are seen once. The top ten constitute roughly 9.2% of the sample.

The clonotype originates from a man aged 25-40 years in good health and CMV-seropositive. Source material: PBMCs. The chain joins TRBV18 to TRBJ2-7, and possibly TRBD1, on 6 matching bases. The nucleotides are TGTGCCAGCTCACCACCGGAAGCCAGGGGAATTGGGAAGAACTTC. Protein translation: CASSPPEARGIGKNF.